This paragraph reports one T cell receptor beta chain. The sample originates from a study of PD-L1 blockade in urothelial cancer. Germline V CDR1 and CDR2: MNHEY, SVGAGI. The CDR3 contains 13 residues. V was trimmed by 7 bases and J by 5 bases, leaving 12 bases between them. The repertoire was sequenced with immunoSEQ multiplex PCR; TCRdb's copy has only in-frame clones and lacks some. The sample contains some 50,000 clones, around nine tenths of which appear only once. Noted time point: pretreatment peripheral blood. This chain links TRBV6-5 with TRBJ2-1, with D possibly TRBD2 on 6 matching bases. Sequenced here: PBMCs, sampled around atezolizumab (anti-PD-L1) treatment. The origin of this receptor is a woman aged 60-75 years with urothelial cancer. CDR3 in amino acids: CASTPGGDNEQFF. CDR3 nucleotide sequence: TGTGCCAGCACCCCAGGAGGGGACAATGAGCAGTTCTTC.